The rows below give T cell receptor beta chains drawn from one sample of a study of T cell changes during pregnancy in multiple sclerosis. Here immunoSEQ multiplex PCR was the method, and the copy in TCRdb shows in-frame clones only, minus some. This sample carries over 55,000 clones, roughly 90% of them seen once, and the ten largest clones take more than 8%. Sample: peripheral blood, taken after pregnancy. The source of these receptors is a female donor in good health, enrolled as a control in a pregnancy study. Each CDR3 is given without its conserved first and last residue. Fields, in order: CDR3 length, J gene, V gene, CDR3 protein.

13 | TRBJ2-1 | TRBV4-2 | ASSQVLAGATGQF
15 | TRBJ2-1 | TRBV4-3 | ASSQDPSGGLLNEQF
13 | TRBJ1-1 | TRBV2 | ASTATGTLNTEAF
15 | TRBJ2-2 | TRBV19 | ASSPQRAGAYTGELF
14 | TRBJ1-2 | TRBV7-2 | ASNPVGGALNYGYT
16 | TRBJ1-2 | TRBV9 | ASSVSSSWTPLFRGYT
14 | TRBJ2-7 | TRBV19 | ASSPFGTSATYEQY
16 | TRBJ1-2 | TRBV11-2 | ASSLRGPDRGLSSGYT
15 | TRBJ2-2 | TRBV5-6 | ASSKGLAGGPTGELF
11 | TRBJ1-5 | TRBV7-9 | ASSLGQPEAQH
10 | TRBJ2-1 | TRBV18 | ASSPNMNEQF
11 | TRBJ1-1 | TRBV5-4 | ASSQGLGTEAF
12 | TRBJ1-6 | TRBV6-5 | ASTLGAQNSPLH
14 | TRBJ2-4 | TRBV9 | ASSVEQSGVKNIQY
13 | TRBJ1-3 | TRBV9 | ASSGRGSSGNTIY
15 | TRBJ2-1 | TRBV14 | ASSPGLAGGFYNEQF
11 | TRBJ1-1 | TRBV30 | AWRTVLNTEAF
11 | TRBJ2-7 | TRBV6-6 | ASSRQSSYEQY
13 | TRBJ1-2 | TRBV6-1 | ASSEPGTGGDGYT
14 | TRBJ1-1 | TRBV15 | ATSRDLGTGLTEAF
12 | TRBJ1-5 | TRBV28 | ASSLVHRGRPQH
12 | TRBJ1-5 | TRBV6-6 | ASSYSGVNQPQH
14 | TRBJ2-1 | TRBV4-1 | ASSPQNGRSYNEQF
13 | TRBJ2-7 | TRBV30 | AWSVRGLALHEQY
13 | TRBJ2-1 | TRBV5-1 | ASSLAAGRENEQF
14 | TRBJ2-2 | TRBV19 | ASSMLAGANTGELF
15 | TRBJ2-1 | TRBV5-6 | ASSSGFREGRVNEQF
16 | TRBJ1-1 | TRBV11-2 | ASRHRPQPGQGEDEAF
13 | TRBJ1-2 | TRBV7-9 | ASSGGTGGDYGYT
11 | TRBJ2-1 | TRBV6-5 | ASSSGQGGEQF
11 | TRBJ1-2 | TRBV11-3 | ASSTRTFYGYT
12 | TRBJ2-7 | TRBV27 | ASSATGSGYEQY
16 | TRBJ2-6 | TRBV5-1 | ASAPRGTSSSGANVLT
12 | TRBJ1-5 | TRBV6-6 | ASSYQGSNQPQH
13 | TRBJ2-7 | TRBV4-1 | ASSQDGQGVNEQY
13 | TRBJ2-6 | TRBV6-6 | ASTLQGPGANVLT
13 | TRBJ2-1 | TRBV7-9 | ASSLLGGSYNEQF
10 | TRBJ2-1 | TRBV19 | ASSSGLGEQF
12 | TRBJ1-2 | TRBV4-1 | ASSQEGLPHGYT
12 | TRBJ2-7 | TRBV7-2 | ASSLWESSYEQY
12 | TRBJ2-5 | TRBV27 | ASRSGGGRETQY
11 | TRBJ1-4 | TRBV2 | ASKGQAGEKLF
11 | TRBJ1-1 | TRBV6-5 | ASTHRGGTEAF
13 | TRBJ2-1 | TRBV10-2 | ASSESGGTYNEQF
14 | TRBJ1-1 | TRBV18 | ASSPLPPGTGAEAF
12 | TRBJ1-1 | TRBV29-1 | SVVARGAWTEAF
13 | TRBJ2-5 | TRBV19 | ASSSPDRPWETQY
12 | TRBJ1-2 | TRBV11-2 | ASSLDAGGFGYT
11 | TRBJ1-1 | TRBV25-1 | ASKAGLNTEAF
12 | TRBJ1-6 | TRBV30 | AWSGGQGNSPLH
12 | TRBJ1-4 | TRBV28 | ASSLQGGGEKLF
11 | TRBJ1-1 | TRBV30 | AWSVRGDTEAF
11 | TRBJ1-1 | TRBV25-1 | ASSEDRVSGAF
12 | TRBJ2-7 | TRBV10-3 | AISPAGGHAEQY
12 | TRBJ1-6 | TRBV7-2 | ASSSGQHNSPLH
13 | TRBJ2-7 | TRBV7-2 | ASTTSGTESYEQY
11 | TRBJ1-4 | TRBV25-1 | ASSEWGGEKLF
11 | TRBJ2-3 | TRBV27 | ASSSRRADTQY
14 | TRBJ2-4 | TRBV29-1 | SAGETGYGAKNIQY